What follows are 14 T cell receptor beta chains derived from one specimen sequenced in a study of blood T cell repertoires in COVID-19. Some clones are missing from TCRdb's copy, which holds only in-frame ones; the method was immunoSEQ multiplex PCR. This repertoire shows some 200,000 clones, 82% found once; its top ten account for around 5.2%. Sequencing input: PBMCs or T cells enriched from blood (not recorded which). Receptors originate from an older woman with acute COVID-19.

V is TRBV10-1 and J is TRBJ2-7; TRBD1 matches 7 bases. V was pared by 6 bases and J by 6 bases, with 11 bases of the junction left unmatched. The CDR3 is made up of 14 amino acids. Per the germline V gene, CDR1 is WNHNN and CDR2 is SYGVQD (reference sequence). The CDR3 sequence: CASSEWDRLFEQYV. The CDR3 bases are TGCGCCAGCAGCGAATGGGACAGACTATTCGAGCAGTACGTC.

This chain joins TRBV2 and TRBJ2-3; 7 bases are a match to TRBD1. V lost 10 bases, J lost 5 bases, and 12 bases stayed unmatched. CDR1 SNHLY and CDR2 FYNNEI come from the germline V gene. The CDR3 length is 14 residues. The CDR3 nucleotides read TGTGCCACCAGCGACAGGGCTGGTGGAGATACGCAGTATTTT. It encodes CATSDRAGGDTQYF.

The chain combines TRBV10-3 with TRBJ1-2, with D perhaps TRBD1 (5 bases). The CDR3 covers 13 residues. The germline V gene encodes CDR1 ENHRY and CDR2 SYGVKD. Between the trimmed V and J ends, which lost 2 bases and 4 bases, there was a span of 8 bases. The CDR3 reads CAISEGGSYGYTF. The CDR3 DNA reads as TGTGCCATCAGTGAGGGGGGGTCCTATGGCTACACCTTC.

This clone was seen a few times. The rearrangement links TRBV9 to TRBJ2-2; 8 bases agree with TRBD1. Germline values: CDR1 SGDLS, CDR2 YYNGEE. The CDR3 consists of 17 residues. J gave up 0 bases and V 3 bases, and 7 bases lay outside the gene matches. DNA for the CDR3: TGTGCCAGCAGCGCCCTGACAGGGGTTACGAACACCGGGGAGCTGTTTTTT. Residues: CASSALTGVTNTGELFF.

This clone appeared many times. The V call is TRBV29-1, the J call TRBJ1-2; no clear D. V lost 5 bases to trimming and J lost 2 bases, with 9 bases between them. Germline CDR1 is SQVTM and CDR2 is ANQGSEA. CDR3 size: 12 residues. As DNA, the CDR3 is TGCAGCGTTACGAACACAAACTATGGCTACACCTTC. It yields the protein CSVTNTNYGYTF.

The chain employs TRBV18 and TRBJ2-7; 7 nucleotides line up with TRBD1. With V trimmed by 2 bases and J by 1 base, 8 bases remained unmatched. Germline values: CDR1 KGHSH, CDR2 LQKENI. The CDR3 runs 16 residues. The CDR3 nucleotides read TGTGCCAGCTCACCATCCGGGACAGAGATTTCCTACGAGCAGTACTTC. Its translation is CASSPSGTEISYEQYF.

The chain recombines TRBV6-4 with TRBJ2-1, with 8 bases lining up with TRBD2. V lost 5 bases and J lost 3; bases outside the gene matches: 6. CDR3 length: 15 residues. Germline V gene lookup returns CDR1 MRHNA and CDR2 SNTAGT. CDR3 bases: TGTGCCAGCAGTCCGCGGGAGGTTGGCTACAATGAGCAGTTCTTC. This sequence encodes CASSPREVGYNEQFF.

This clone showed up just a few times. CDR3 protein: CASSLVSGRSRAGGYTF. DNA for the CDR3: TGTGCCAGCAGCTTGGTTTCGGGGCGGAGTCGTGCGGGAGGCTACACCTTC. The chain carries TRBV5-6 and TRBJ1-2, with D possibly matching TRBD1 (5 bases). Germline V gives CDR1 SGHDT, CDR2 YYEEEE. This CDR3 is built from 17 residues. V dropped 0 bases and J dropped 8 bases, with 23 bases sitting between them.

The V call is TRBV5-4, the J call TRBJ2-5; TRBD2 agrees at 9 bases. The V gene's germline CDR1 is SGHNT and CDR2 YYREEE (reference sequence). There are 16 residues in the CDR3. V trimming: 2 bases; J trimming: 5 bases; junction bases outside the gene matches: 10. The DNA of the CDR3 is TGTGCCAGCAGCTTCCTATTGGGCGGGGGGGCGGAGACCCAGTACTTC. Its translation is CASSFLLGGGAETQYF.

The J gene is TRBJ2-2, the V gene TRBV19, with a weak D call TRBD2 (5 bases). Looked up from germline, CDR1 is LNHDA and CDR2 is SQIVND (reference sequence). CDR3 length equals 13 residues. Between the trimmed V and J ends, which lost 6 bases and 6 bases, there was a span of 11 bases. For the CDR3, the DNA is TGTGCCAGTAGGATCTCTAGCCCCGGGGAGCTGTTTTTT. This codes for CASRISSPGELFF.

The CDR3 DNA follows: TGTGCCAGTATCGCAGGGTTGAATGGAAACACCATATATTTT. It translates to CASIAGLNGNTIYF. This chain connects TRBV19 to TRBJ1-3; possibly TRBD1 for D (5 bases). Germline values: CDR1 LNHDA, CDR2 SQIVND (reference sequence). Trimming pared 7 bases from V and 3 bases from J, leaving 13 bases between. This CDR3 region has 14 residues.

The chain carries TRBV29-1 and TRBJ2-1, with D perhaps TRBD1 (5 bases). The CDR3 is 11 residues long. V lost 8 bases, J lost 3 bases, and 8 bases lay in between. CDR1 is SQVTM, CDR2 ANQGSEA, per germline. CDR3: CSLDSYNEQFF. CDR3 nucleotide sequence: TGCAGCCTCGACAGCTACAATGAGCAGTTCTTC.

This clone appeared once. This CDR3 reads CASIPGQGGTQYF. The CDR3 DNA reads TGTGCCAGTATCCCGGGACAAGGGGGGACCCAGTACTTC. This rearrangement joins TRBV19 to TRBJ2-5; tentatively, D is TRBD1 (6 bases). CDR1 and CDR2 (germline): LNHDA, SQIVND (reference sequence). The CDR3 is made up of 13 amino acids. Trimming stripped 7 bases from V and 7 bases from J, with 16 bases between.

This chain joins TRBV19 and TRBJ1-5; D remains ambiguous. Germline V gene data show CDR1 as LNHDA and CDR2 as SQIVND (reference sequence). V lost 6 bases, J lost 0 bases, and 18 bases lay in between. This CDR3 comprises 17 residues. In nucleotides, the CDR3 is TGTGCCAGTAGACGGACTGCGGAACAGTATAGCAATCAGCCCCAGCATTTT. Protein: CASRRTAEQYSNQPQHF.